Listed below are T cell receptor beta chains from one sample, sequenced in a study of blood T cell repertoires in COVID-19. Method: immunoSEQ multiplex PCR; TCRdb's copy keeps in-frame clones and lacks some. The data show about 23,000 clones, around nine tenths seen once. Sequences were obtained from peripheral blood. The receptors here all came from a human donor in a cohort sampled during active COVID-19. CDR3s include the opening cysteine and the closing phenylalanine or tryptophan. A D gene is named only where the DNA matches it firmly. For some rows the clone size is stated as once, few or many, or as a class when expanded; others skip it.

J gene	V gene	D gene	clone size	CDR3 length	CDR3 DNA	CDR3 protein
TRBJ2-1	TRBV20-1	.	.	11	TGCAGTGCTCTGTCTTACAATGAGCAGTTCTTC	CSALSYNEQFF
TRBJ1-5	TRBV7-2	.	.	13	TGTGCCAGCAGCTTGAGTTTTGATCAGCCCCAGCATTTT	CASSLSFDQPQHF
TRBJ1-1	TRBV30	TRBD1	.	14	TGTGCCTGGAGCAGACAGGGTTTCAACACTGAAGCTTTCTTT	CAWSRQGFNTEAFF
TRBJ1-2	TRBV30	TRBD1	.	15	TGTGCCTGGAGGCCCCAGGGGGTGCCTAACTATGGCTACACCTTC	CAWRPQGVPNYGYTF
TRBJ1-2	TRBV19	.	.	12	TGTGCCAGTAAGGACAGACTTTATGGCTACACCTTC	CASKDRLYGYTF
TRBJ1-2	TRBV4-1	TRBD1	.	15	TGCGCCAGCAGCCCCACCCCCGGGACAGCGAGTGGCTACACCTTC	CASSPTPGTASGYTF
TRBJ1-6	TRBV2	TRBD1	.	15	TGTGCCAGCATTAGGGACAGGCATGATAATTCACCCCTCCACTTT	CASIRDRHDNSPLHF
TRBJ2-6	TRBV2	TRBD1	once	15	TGTGCCAGCAGTGGACAGGGGACTGGGGCCAACGTCCTGACTTTC	CASSGQGTGANVLTF
TRBJ1-2	TRBV19	TRBD1	.	14	TGTGCCAGTAGTGGACAGGGCGGTTATTATGGCTACACCTTC	CASSGQGGYYGYTF
TRBJ1-5	TRBV19	TRBD1	.	15	TGTGCCAGTAGTAAGGGGACAGGGGGCAATCAGCCCCAGCATTTT	CASSKGTGGNQPQHF
TRBJ1-2	TRBV11-2	.	once	16	TGTGCCAGCAGCCCTTTAAGCAGCGGCCTAGGCTATGGCTACACCTTC	CASSPLSSGLGYGYTF
TRBJ1-1	TRBV5-1	.	.	14	TGCGCCAGCAGCTTGAGCTACTTCAGGGTTGAAGCTTTCTTT	CASSLSYFRVEAFF
TRBJ2-1	TRBV5-1	TRBD2	.	15	TGCGCCAGCAGCTTACTAGCGGGGGAAGCCCATGAGCAGTTCTTC	CASSLLAGEAHEQFF
TRBJ1-4	TRBV2	.	.	16	TGTGCCGGCAGTGAAGCGTTAGCAGCAACTAATGAAAAACTGTTTTTT	CAGSEALAATNEKLFF
TRBJ2-5	TRBV15	TRBD2	.	14	TGTGCCACCAGCAGAGTTGGGGGGGAAGAGACCCAGTACTTC	CATSRVGGEETQYF
TRBJ1-3	TRBV19	.	once	15	TGTGCCAGTACGGCAATAGAGGTATCTGGAAACACCATATATTTT	CASTAIEVSGNTIYF
TRBJ2-2	TRBV7-9	.	.	15	TGTGCCAGCAGACCAGACAGGAGACACACCGGGGAGCTGTTTTTT	CASRPDRRHTGELFF
TRBJ1-5	TRBV27	TRBD1	.	15	TGTGCCAGCAGTTCGGGACAGACCGATAATCAGCCCCAGCATTTT	CASSSGQTDNQPQHF
TRBJ1-6	TRBV5-5	TRBD1	.	15	TGTGCCAGCAGCTTGGGACAGGGGGGAAATTCACCCCTCCACTTT	CASSLGQGGNSPLHF
TRBJ1-5	TRBV27	TRBD1	.	15	TGTGCCAGCAGTTTAGGCGCAGGGGGCTATCAGCCCCAGCATTTT	CASSLGAGGYQPQHF
TRBJ1-2	TRBV5-1	.	.	15	TGCGCCAGCAGCTCAGACCCAGGGACTAACTATGGCTACACCTTC	CASSSDPGTNYGYTF
TRBJ1-6	TRBV30	.	once	15	TGTGCCTGGATCCCCCCGAATAGTTATAATTCACCCCTCCACTTT	CAWIPPNSYNSPLHF
TRBJ1-5	TRBV5-6	.	.	15	TGTGCCAGCAGCTTGGCGGCGGGGGTCAATCAGCCCCAGCATTTT	CASSLAAGVNQPQHF
TRBJ1-6	TRBV28	.	once	15	TGTGCCAGCAGTTTAGGGGGGAAGTCGGATTCACCCCTCCACTTT	CASSLGGKSDSPLHF
TRBJ2-7	TRBV4-3	TRBD1	.	13	TGCGCCAGCAGCACCCGACAGGGCTACGAGCAGTACTTC	CASSTRQGYEQYF
TRBJ1-5	TRBV27	TRBD1	.	19	TGTGCCAGCAGTATAAAACCGGGACAGGATGTTCCTAGCAATCAGCCCCAGCATTTT	CASSIKPGQDVPSNQPQHF
TRBJ1-1	TRBV9	TRBD1	.	17	TGTGCCAGCAGCGTAAAGGGGACAGCAAACATGAACACTGAAGCTTTCTTT	CASSVKGTANMNTEAFF
TRBJ2-3	TRBV5-6	TRBD2	.	17	TGTGCCAGCAGCTTGGTGGTTAGCGGGGGGCCCACAGATACGCAGTATTTT	CASSLVVSGGPTDTQYF
TRBJ2-7	TRBV5-1	TRBD1	.	14	TGCGCCAGCAGCGAACAGGGGATGCTTCGCGAGCAGTACTTC	CASSEQGMLREQYF
TRBJ1-1	TRBV19	.	.	12	TGTGCCAGTAGTATCCTCGGGGGGGAAGCTTTCTTT	CASSILGGEAFF
TRBJ2-3	TRBV5-6	.	.	15	TGTGCCAGCAGCTTGGGAAGGGGATTCACAGATACGCAGTATTTT	CASSLGRGFTDTQYF
TRBJ1-2	TRBV19	.	.	12	TGTGCCAGTGGAGCGGCCGGTGGGGGCTACACCTTC	CASGAAGGGYTF
TRBJ1-6	TRBV9	TRBD1	.	13	TGTGCCAGCAGCCCCGGACAGGGAACCCCCCTCCACTTT	CASSPGQGTPLHF
TRBJ1-4	TRBV5-8	TRBD1	.	14	TGTGCCAGCAGTCATACAGGGGGCGCGGAAAAACTGTTTTTT	CASSHTGGAEKLFF
TRBJ2-2	TRBV6-5	.	.	10	TGTGCCACCAAATCCGGGGAGCTGTTTTTT	CATKSGELFF
TRBJ1-3	TRBV12-3/TRBV12-4	.	.	13	TGTGCCAGCAACTCAGCGGGGGGAAACACCATATATTTT	CASNSAGGNTIYF
TRBJ1-4	TRBV9	.	.	14	TGTGCCAGCAGCCCCATGTCGGGGGGCGAAAAACTGTTTTTT	CASSPMSGGEKLFF
TRBJ1-2	TRBV4-2	.	.	14	TGTGCCAGCAGCCAAGACCATGCTAACTATGGCTACACCTTC	CASSQDHANYGYTF
TRBJ1-2	TRBV6-1	TRBD1	.	12	TGTGCCAGCAGTGAGACAGGGGATGGCTACACCTTC	CASSETGDGYTF
TRBJ1-5	TRBV5-1	TRBD1	.	16	TGCGCCAGCAGCCAAGGGACAGCCAACAGCAATCAGCCCCAGCATTTT	CASSQGTANSNQPQHF
TRBJ2-1	TRBV19	.	.	16	TGTGCCAGTAGTATAGCATCAGGGAATAACTACAATGAGCAGTTCTTC	CASSIASGNNYNEQFF
TRBJ2-3	TRBV7-3	.	.	14	TGTGCCAGCAGCTCGGGTGGTTGGACAGATACGCAGTATTTT	CASSSGGWTDTQYF
TRBJ2-5	TRBV6-5	.	.	13	TGTGCCAGCAGCCACGAGGTGCGAGAGACCCAGTACTTC	CASSHEVRETQYF
TRBJ2-7	TRBV2	.	.	14	TGTGCCAGCAGACCCACCTCGTCTACTTACGAGCAGTACTTC	CASRPTSSTYEQYF
TRBJ2-1	TRBV18	TRBD2	once	16	TGTGCCAGCTCACCTCTTAGCGGGAGCTCCTACAATGAGCAGTTCTTC	CASSPLSGSSYNEQFF
TRBJ2-1	TRBV27	TRBD1	.	17	TGTGCCAGCACCCCGATGGCAGACAGGGTGAAGGGGTATGAGCAGTTCTTC	CASTPMADRVKGYEQFF
TRBJ2-1	TRBV2	.	once	15	TGTGCCAGCAGTGAAAGCGCCTCTTCGGGCAATGAGCAGTTCTTC	CASSESASSGNEQFF
TRBJ2-2	TRBV9	TRBD2	.	17	TGTGCCAGCAGCCCCCACTATAGCGGGGGGAACACCGGGGAGCTGTTTTTT	CASSPHYSGGNTGELFF
TRBJ1-3	TRBV3-1/TRBV3-2	TRBD1	once	16	TGTGCCAGCAGCCAAGAAGGACAGGGCCGTGGAAACACCATATATTTT	CASSQEGQGRGNTIYF
TRBJ1-2	TRBV7-3	.	.	15	TGTGCCAGCAGCTTATTCGCAGCGAATTTGGATGGCTACACCTTC	CASSLFAANLDGYTF
TRBJ2-1	TRBV5-1	TRBD2	.	15	TGCGCCAGCAGCCTAGCGGGGGGGCCCGGCCATGAGCAGTTCTTC	CASSLAGGPGHEQFF
TRBJ2-7	TRBV11-2	.	few	11	TGTGCCAGCACCCCGCGCTACGAGCAGTACTTC	CASTPRYEQYF
TRBJ2-7	TRBV30	TRBD1	.	17	TGTGCCTGGAACTTTAAAGGGACAGCAACAGGAATCTACGAGCAGTACTTC	CAWNFKGTATGIYEQYF
TRBJ1-4	TRBV19	.	.	12	TGTGCCAGTAACATGATTAATGAAAAACTGTTTTTT	CASNMINEKLFF
TRBJ2-1	TRBV5-1	TRBD1	.	15	TGCGCCAGCAGCGGGGTCCAGGGGGCCTACAATGAGCAGTTCTTC	CASSGVQGAYNEQFF